The 18 T cell receptor beta chains listed next were all sequenced from one sample in a study of T-cell memory formation after mild COVID-19. In TCRdb, the 5' RACE reads were re-called with MiXCR into one record per CDR3 protein. Among tens of thousands of distinct CDR3 sequences listed, more than 10% were seen once. Sequenced input: PBMCs or a T cell subset sorted from them (not recorded which). All receptors come from an adult woman who had mild COVID-19 (a few samples of this study predate the infection). Cell type and time point are not known.

The chain couples TRBV11-3 to TRBJ2-1; TRBD1 matches 9 bases. V shed 4 bases, J shed 4 bases, and the junction held 8 bases outside the gene matches. Germline CDR1 and CDR2: SGHNT and YENEEA. CDR3 length: 16 residues. The CDR3: CASSSVRDRAYNEQFF. Here the CDR3 DNA reads TGTGCCAGCAGCTCGGTCCGGGACAGGGCGTACAATGAGCAGTTCTTC.

This clonotype has just a few counts. The gene calls are TRBV7-8 and TRBJ2-1; 9 bases are a match to TRBD1. This CDR3 has 17 amino acids. V lost 5 bases, J lost 3 bases, and 11 bases stayed unmatched. Per germline, CDR1 SGHVS and CDR2 FQNEAQ. Here the CDR3 DNA reads TGTGCCAGCAGCCCCGATTTGGGACAGGGAGACTACAATGAGCAGTTCTTC. Translating it yields CASSPDLGQGDYNEQFF. Variable domain in full (rest from reference TRBV7-8 and TRBJ2-1): GAGVSQSPRYKVAKRGQDVALRCDPISGHVSLFWYQQALGQGPEFLTYFQNEAQLDKSGLPSDRFFAERPEGSVSTLKIQRTQQEDSAVYLCASSPDLGQGDYNEQFFGPGTRLTVL.

CDR3 in DNA: TGCGCCAGCAGCTTGGCCCCGACAGGGACGATGAACACTGAAGCTTTCTTT. Translation gives CASSLAPTGTMNTEAFF. The chain joins TRBV5-1 to TRBJ1-1, with 7 bases that match TRBD1. Unmatched junction bases numbered 8, after V lost 0 bases and J lost 0 bases. Germline CDR1 SGHRS, CDR2 YFSETQ. This CDR3 is built from 17 residues.

The chain is built from TRBV4-3 and TRBJ2-1, with 10 bases fitting TRBD2. The length of the CDR3 is 14 residues. Germline V CDR1 and CDR2: LGHNA, YSLEER. With 0 bases clipped from V and 13 bases from J, the junction kept 6 bases outside the gene matches. The CDR3 loop is CASSQERLAGVQFF. The CDR3, as DNA: TGCGCCAGCAGCCAAGAACGTCTAGCGGGAGTCCAGTTCTTC.

This clonotype was recorded a few times. The chain is built from TRBV4-1 and TRBJ1-1; D gene ambiguous. Germline assignment: CDR1 MGHRA and CDR2 YSYEKL. CDR3 length: 15 residues. V lost 1 base and J 4 bases, leaving 13 bases between the germline ends. The CDR3 DNA is TGCGCCAGCAGCCAAGGTCCGGGAGTAGGCACTGAAGCTTTCTTT. Translated: CASSQGPGVGTEAFF.

Written as DNA, the CDR3 is TGCGCCAGCAGCCAACAGGGGAACTATGGCTACACCTTC. Amino acid sequence: CASSQQGNYGYTF. V gene TRBV4-1 combines with J gene TRBJ1-2, with D maybe TRBD1 (6 bases). Trimming took 2 bases from V and 2 from J, leaving 6 bases between them. The CDR3 is 13 amino acids. The germline V gene has CDR1 MGHRA and CDR2 YSYEKL.

A few counts support this clonotype. The J gene is TRBJ2-7, the V gene TRBV14, with TRBD2 matching 7 bases. The CDR3 consists of 14 residues. The trim removed 1 base at V and 6 bases at J, leaving 6 bases unmatched. CDR1 is SGHDN, CDR2 FVKESK, per germline. The CDR3 coding sequence is TGTGCCAGCAGCCAAGTTTGGGGAGGGTCCGAGCAGTACTTC. Translated, it gives CASSQVWGGSEQYF. The variable domain in full, with the rest retrieved from reference TRBV14 and TRBJ2-7, is EAGVTQFPSHSVIEKGQTVTLRCDPISGHDNLYWYRRVMGKEIKFLLHFVKESKQDESGMPNNRFLAERTGGTYSTLKVQPAELEDSGVYFCASSQVWGGSEQYFGPGTRLTVT.

This clonotype was seen many times. The chain links TRBV6-5 to TRBJ2-7, with TRBD1 matching over 10 bases. The germline CDR1 and CDR2 sequences are MNHEY and SVGAGI. The CDR3 is made up of 16 amino acids. V was clipped by 0 bases and J by 2 bases; unmatched bases: 4. CDR3 nucleotide sequence: TGTGCCAGCAGTTACTCTAGGACAGGGGGGGCCTACGAGCAGTACTTC. Encoded protein: CASSYSRTGGAYEQYF.

CDR3 coding DNA: TGTGCCAGCAGTCGGGGCGTAACCTACGAGCAGTACTTC. Protein product: CASSRGVTYEQYF. The chain links TRBV27 to TRBJ2-7; D is tentatively TRBD1 or TRBD2 (5 bases each). The CDR3 loop spans 13 amino acids. Per germline, CDR1 MNHEY and CDR2 SMNVEV (reference sequence). V was trimmed by 5 bases and J by 2 bases, leaving 10 bases between them.

J is TRBJ2-7 and V is TRBV11-3; weak D call: TRBD1 (6 bases). From germline, CDR1 is SGHNT and CDR2 YENEEA. The CDR3 is made up of 14 amino acids. Trimming removed 5 bases from V and 2 bases from J, with 13 bases in between. The CDR3 spells CASSGAGVTYEQYF. CDR3 in DNA: TGTGCCAGCAGCGGCGCAGGGGTTACCTACGAGCAGTACTTC.

This sequence joins TRBV4-1 and TRBJ1-1, with D hard to call. The CDR3 sequence is 15 residues long. V lost 1 base and J 2 bases, leaving 11 bases between the germline ends. Germline-derived CDR1 and CDR2 are MGHRA and YSYEKL. CDR3 sequence (DNA): TGCGCCAGCAGCCAAGCCCTCTCGCTAAACACTGAAGCTTTCTTT. It is translated as CASSQALSLNTEAFF.

This clonotype appeared a few times. The V and J genes are TRBV27 and TRBJ2-7; 10 bases match TRBD1. V gave up 9 bases and J gave up 2 bases; unmatched junction bases: 7. Looked up from germline, CDR1 is MNHEY and CDR2 is SMNVEV (reference sequence). The CDR3 runs to 14 residues. The CDR3 here is CASTPGQGPYEQYF. DNA for the CDR3: TGTGCCAGTACGCCGGGACAGGGGCCCTACGAGCAGTACTTC.

This clonotype was seen repeatedly, ten times or more. The chain carries TRBV6-5 and TRBJ2-7; D call uncertain. The CDR3 contains 15 residues. V lost 0 bases and J lost 0, with 9 bases in between. CDR1 and CDR2 (germline): MNHEY, SVGAGI. CDR3 residues: CASSYSPASSYEQYF. For the CDR3, the DNA is TGTGCCAGCAGTTACTCGCCGGCGAGCTCCTACGAGCAGTACTTC.

In its sample, this clonotype was seen many times. The V and J genes are TRBV29-1 and TRBJ2-7, with D perhaps TRBD2 (5 bases). V lost 3 bases to trimming and J lost 4 bases, with 7 bases between them. CDR1 is SQVTM and CDR2 is ANQGSEA in the germline V gene. The CDR3 has 11 amino acids. CDR3 loop: CSVDWEYEQYF. The DNA for the CDR3 is TGCAGCGTTGATTGGGAGTACGAGCAGTACTTC.

This clonotype was observed a handful of times. The rearrangement uses TRBV6-1 and TRBJ2-4; the D is unclear. Trimming pared 4 bases from V and 8 bases from J, leaving 15 bases between. Germline V gene lookup returns CDR1 MNHNS and CDR2 SASEGT. There are 14 residues in the CDR3. The CDR3 is CASSAESGRDIQYF. DNA of the CDR3: TGTGCCAGCAGTGCCGAGTCAGGAAGGGACATTCAGTACTTC.

This clonotype turned up a few times. This chain links TRBV15 with TRBJ2-3; the D gene is possibly TRBD2 (5 bases). Germline V gene sequence: CDR1 LNHNV, CDR2 YYDKDF (reference sequence). Deletions cut 7 bases from V and 6 bases from J, with 23 bases between. The CDR3 is made up of 16 amino acids. CDR3 DNA: TGTGCCACCACCGCGGACTCCAAGAGTGAGATGGATACGCAGTATTTT. This gives the protein CATTADSKSEMDTQYF.

This clonotype was seen a handful of times. The chain couples TRBV29-1 to TRBJ2-1; 9 bases match TRBD1. Germline trimming cut 0 bases from V and 2 bases from J; bases unmatched to any gene: 2. The V gene's germline CDR1 is SQVTM and CDR2 ANQGSEA. The CDR3 spans 15 residues. This CDR3 reads CSVEERQGAYNEQFF. CDR3 in DNA: TGCAGCGTTGAAGAGCGACAGGGGGCCTACAATGAGCAGTTCTTC.

This clonotype was observed a few times. This chain links TRBV7-9 with TRBJ2-7; a weak D match, TRBD2 (7 bases). V lost 7 bases and J lost 3, with 13 bases in between. This CDR3 region has 13 residues. Germline V gene lookup returns CDR1 SEHNR and CDR2 FQNEAQ (reference sequence). CDR3 nucleotides: TGTGCCAGCACCGCAGCGGGACACTACGAGCAGTACTTC. Its translation: CASTAAGHYEQYF.